The 28 T cell receptor beta chains below all came from one sample that was sequenced in a study of radiotherapy plus CTLA-4 blockade in lung cancer. Sequencing was performed with immunoSEQ multiplex PCR; in TCRdb, only in-frame clones are kept and a portion is missing. Of approximately 50,000 clones listed, just under 85% were seen once; the top ten hold 6% to 7%. This sample comprised peripheral blood, obtained from a patient treated with radiotherapy plus ipilimumab. The receptors stem from a human donor with non-small cell lung cancer whose response to radiotherapy plus ipilimumab could not be evaluated.

The chain carries TRBV6-5 and TRBJ1-4, with D unresolved. Trimming cost V 5 bases and J 3 bases, with 7 bases left between them. Looked up from germline, CDR1 is MNHEY and CDR2 is SVGAGI. This CDR3 region has 13 residues. CDR3 loop: CASSTGANEKLFF. CDR3 bases: TGTGCCAGCAGTACCGGGGCTAATGAAAAACTGTTTTTT.

This sequence joins TRBV2 and TRBJ1-4; TRBD1 matches at 7 bases. J lost 2 bases, V lost 5 bases, and 2 bases had no gene match. Germline V gene sequence: CDR1 SNHLY, CDR2 FYNNEI. The CDR3 sequence is 14 residues long. CDR3 sequence (DNA): TGTGCCAGCAGTTGGACAGGCACTAATGAAAAACTGTTTTTT. Encoded protein: CASSWTGTNEKLFF.

As regards this clone: The junction departs from the called germline gene at one end, perhaps through a read error. V usage is TRBV2 and J usage is TRBJ2-1; D perhaps matches TRBD1 (6 bases). The germline gives CDR1 SNHLY, CDR2 FYNNEI. The CDR3 extends over 15 amino acids. Here the CDR3 reads CASKPDRPSYNEQLF. CDR3 nucleotides: TGTGCCAGCAAACCGGACAGACCCTCTTACAATGAGCAGCTCTTC.

The genes are TRBV1 and TRBJ2-1; the table assigns TRBD2, which was not confirmed against the DNA. TRBV1 is flagged as a pseudogene. This CDR3 comprises 19 residues. The CDR3 nucleotides read TGCACCAGCAGCCAAGCCCAATCCCTTCTCCTGGACTCGGACAATGAGCAGTTCTTC. It yields the protein CTSSQAQSLLLDSDNEQFF.

This clone was counted many times. The same CDR3 arises from other DNA sequences in this sample as well. This rearrangement joins TRBV5-1 to TRBJ2-7; D may be TRBD1 (7 bases). V was trimmed by 0 bases and J by 6 bases, leaving 10 bases between them. The CDR3 covers 13 residues. Germline V lookup: CDR1 SGHRS, CDR2 YFSETQ. The CDR3 region is CASSLGQGGEQYF. CDR3 nucleotide sequence: TGCGCCAGCAGCTTGGGGCAGGGGGGCGAGCAGTACTTC.

Here the CDR3 reads CASSSIRGGPAFF. Here the CDR3 DNA reads TGTGCCAGCAGCTCCATAAGGGGGGGCCCGGCTTTCTTT. The chain is built from TRBV5-5 and TRBJ1-1, with D tentatively TRBD1 (6 bases). The germline V and J ends were trimmed by 3 bases and 11 bases, with 17 bases remaining between them. Germline V gene lookup returns CDR1 SGHKS and CDR2 YYEKEE (reference sequence). The CDR3 length is 13 residues.

This chain joins TRBV18 and TRBJ2-2; D unresolved. Germline V gene data show CDR1 as KGHSH and CDR2 as LQKENI. The length of the CDR3 is 15 residues. Trimming removed 0 bases from V and 6 bases from J, with 11 bases in between. CDR3 protein: CASSPPAAPAGELFF. The CDR3 DNA is TGTGCCAGCTCACCACCGGCGGCTCCGGCCGGGGAGCTGTTTTTT. Drawing the rest from reference TRBV18 and TRBJ2-2, the complete variable domain is NAGVMQNPRHLVRRRGQEARLRCSPMKGHSHVYWYRQLPEEGLKFMVYLQKENIIDESGMPKERFSAEFPKEGPSILRIQQVVRGDSAAYFCASSPPAAPAGELFFGEGSRLTVL.

In its sample, this clone was seen once. The chain has TRBV6-5 and TRBJ1-1; 7 bases fit TRBD1. The CDR3 has 14 residues. V lost 5 bases to trimming and J lost 8 bases; unmatched junction nucleotides: 11. Germline loops: CDR1 MNHEY, CDR2 SVGAGI. CDR3 in amino acids: CASSPTPDRAEAFF. The CDR3 bases are TGTGCCAGCAGTCCCACCCCCGACAGGGCCGAAGCTTTCTTT.

J is TRBJ1-5 and V is TRBV4-3; no clear D gene. The germline V gene has CDR1 LGHNA and CDR2 YSLEER. V was shortened by 0 bases and J by 3 bases, with 12 bases between the two germline ends. The CDR3 covers 16 residues. CDR3 residues: CASSQEAGINNQPQHF. DNA of the CDR3: TGCGCCAGCAGCCAAGAAGCGGGGATAAACAATCAGCCCCAGCATTTT.

The chain employs TRBV2 and TRBJ1-5; the D is unclear. Per germline, CDR1 SNHLY and CDR2 FYNNEI. This CDR3 spans 14 amino acids. With 4 bases removed from V and 2 bases from J, the gap between germline ends came to 9 bases. The CDR3 protein is CASSVTVGNQPQHF. CDR3 DNA: TGTGCCAGCAGTGTTACAGTGGGCAATCAGCCCCAGCATTTT.

This chain connects TRBV28 to TRBJ2-5, with TRBD2 identical over 12 bases. CDR1 is MDHEN, CDR2 SYDVKM, per germline. This CDR3 contains 15 residues. J gave up 5 bases and V 4 bases, and 5 bases lay outside the gene matches. The CDR3 loop reads CASSSSGRAIETQYF. The DNA for the CDR3 is TGTGCCAGCAGTTCTAGCGGGAGGGCCATTGAGACCCAGTACTTC.

This rearrangement joins TRBV4-3 to TRBJ1-4; D is ambiguous. V gave up 1 base and J gave up 6 bases, with 6 bases separating them. The CDR3 sequence is 13 residues long. The germline V gene encodes CDR1 LGHNA and CDR2 YSLEER. The CDR3 DNA reads as TGCGCCAGCAGCCAAGGGCAGGATGAAAAACTGTTTTTT. Protein product: CASSQGQDEKLFF.

V gene TRBV10-2 combines with J gene TRBJ2-1, with D perhaps matching TRBD2 (5 bases). The germline V and J ends were trimmed by 5 bases and 9 bases, with 8 bases remaining between them. The V gene's germline CDR1 is WSHSY and CDR2 SAAADI. CDR3 length equals 11 residues. The CDR3 DNA follows: TGCGCCAGCAGTATACTAGGTGAGCAGTTCTTC. This translates into CASSILGEQFF.

The chain employs TRBV10-1 and TRBJ2-7, with 9 bases lining up with TRBD1. Germline loops: CDR1 WNHNN, CDR2 SYGVQD (reference sequence). This CDR3 comprises 18 residues. The V and J ends lost 3 bases and 4 bases, in that order; junction bases with no gene match: 16. DNA for the CDR3: TGCGCCAGCAGTGAAAGGACAGGGGAGCCCTATCCCAGTTACGAGCAGTACTTC. The encoded protein is CASSERTGEPYPSYEQYF.

The chain is built from TRBV18 and TRBJ1-1; TRBD1 agrees at 9 bases. The CDR3 contains 15 residues. The germline V gene encodes CDR1 KGHSH and CDR2 LQKENI. V lost 3 bases to trimming and J lost 5 bases; unmatched junction nucleotides: 7. The CDR3 bases are TGTGCCAGCTCACCGGGACAGGGATCACAGACTGAAGCTTTCTTT. Encoded protein: CASSPGQGSQTEAFF. Drawing the rest from reference TRBV18 and TRBJ1-1, the complete variable domain is NAGVMQNPRHLVRRRGQEARLRCSPMKGHSHVYWYRQLPEEGLKFMVYLQKENIIDESGMPKERFSAEFPKEGPSILRIQQVVRGDSAAYFCASSPGQGSQTEAFFGQGTRLTVV.

The chain links TRBV19 to TRBJ2-3, with TRBD2 identical over 11 bases. V trimming: 5 bases; J trimming: 8 bases; junction bases outside the gene matches: 9. Germline loops: CDR1 LNHDA, CDR2 SQIVND (reference sequence). The CDR3 sequence is 15 residues long. CDR3 region: CASSASGGSGVTQYF. CDR3 DNA: TGTGCCAGTAGTGCTAGCGGGGGGTCCGGGGTTACGCAGTATTTT.

V usage is TRBV6-1 and J usage is TRBJ2-5; 15 bases map to TRBD2. V dropped 2 bases and J dropped 5; count of bases not matched to a gene: 6. Germline V CDR1 and CDR2: MNHNS, SASEGT. The CDR3 length is 17 residues. The CDR3 DNA reads as TGTGCCAGCAGTGAATCGGGGACTAGCGGGAGGTGGGAGACCCAGTACTTC. It codes for CASSESGTSGRWETQYF.

The chain recombines TRBV25-1 with TRBJ1-5; D call uncertain. Germline V gives CDR1 MGHDK, CDR2 SYGVNS. Deletions cut 1 base from V and 2 bases from J, with 15 bases between. This CDR3 contains 17 residues. This chain's CDR3 is CASSESGVGFGNQPQHF. The CDR3 DNA reads as TGTGCCAGCAGTGAATCCGGGGTTGGGTTTGGCAATCAGCCCCAGCATTTT.

In its sample, this clone was seen a few times. The V call is TRBV27, the J call TRBJ2-5, with 8 positions matching TRBD2. The germline CDR1 and CDR2 sequences are MNHEY and SMNVEV (reference sequence). Trimming cost V 4 bases and J 2 bases; bases outside gene matches: 9. This CDR3 spans 16 amino acids. CDR3 sequence reads: CASSSPDGGGQETQYF. The CDR3 DNA is TGTGCCAGCAGTTCCCCGGACGGGGGGGGTCAAGAGACCCAGTACTTC.

The chain couples TRBV6-6 to TRBJ2-2; no reliable D call. The CDR3 runs to 15 residues. V gave up 2 bases and J gave up 1 base, with 8 bases separating them. Per germline, CDR1 MNHNY and CDR2 SVGAGI (reference sequence). Here the CDR3 reads CASSYLRQNTGELFF. CDR3 DNA: TGTGCCAGCAGTTACCTTAGACAGAACACCGGGGAGCTGTTTTTT.

The DNA for the CDR3 is TGTGCCAGCAGGACCACGCTAGGAGGCGGGCAGTACTTC. Its translation is CASRTTLGGGQYF. This rearrangement joins TRBV28 to TRBJ2-7; a possible D gene is TRBD2 (5 bases). V was clipped by 6 bases and J by 9 bases, with 18 bases between them. From germline, CDR1 is MDHEN and CDR2 SYDVKM. The CDR3 runs to 13 residues.

V gene TRBV6-5 combines with J gene TRBJ2-3; possible D gene TRBD2, 5 bases. Between the trimmed V and J ends, which lost 0 bases and 2 bases, there was a span of 9 bases. The CDR3 loop spans 15 amino acids. Germline lookup yields CDR1 MNHEY and CDR2 SVGAGI. The CDR3 sequence is CASSYSVALTDTQYF. Here the CDR3 DNA reads TGTGCCAGCAGTTACTCAGTAGCGCTCACAGATACGCAGTATTTT.

The rearrangement joins TRBV29-1 to TRBJ1-2, with D possibly matching TRBD1 (6 bases). Germline CDR1 reads SQVTM; CDR2 reads ANQGSEA. Trimming removed 7 bases at V and 8 bases at J, with 17 bases between. The length of the CDR3 is 12 residues. The CDR3 nucleotides are TGCAGCGCCCGGGACATCCGGTGGGGCTACACCTTC. Translated: CSARDIRWGYTF. The full variable domain, completed using reference TRBV29-1 and TRBJ1-2, is SAVISQKPSRDICQRGTSLTIQCQVDSQVTMMFWYRQQPGQSLTLIATANQGSEATYESGFVIDKFPISRPNLTFSTLTVSNMSPEDSSIYLCSARDIRWGYTFGSGTRLTVV.

This chain links TRBV4-3 with TRBJ1-2, with TRBD1 matching 7 bases. This CDR3 contains 15 residues. Germline trimming cut 0 bases from V and 2 bases from J; bases unmatched to any gene: 3. Germline loops: CDR1 LGHNA, CDR2 YSLEER. The CDR3 region is CASSQEPGGNYGYTF. DNA for the CDR3: TGCGCCAGCAGCCAAGAGCCAGGGGGGAACTATGGCTACACCTTC.

This chain connects TRBV5-6 to TRBJ2-7; 7 bases are a match to TRBD2. The germline CDR1 and CDR2 sequences are SGHDT and YYEEEE. The CDR3 consists of 13 residues. Trimming removed 2 bases from V and 3 bases from J; junction bases left unmatched: 2. Here the CDR3 reads CASSFGGDYEQYF. Here the CDR3 DNA reads TGTGCCAGCAGCTTTGGGGGGGACTACGAGCAGTACTTC.

This clone was observed a handful of times. V usage is TRBV7-9 and J usage is TRBJ2-3, with 9 bases identical to TRBD2. This CDR3 comprises 15 residues. CDR1 and CDR2 (germline): SEHNR, FQNEAQ (reference sequence). Trimming removed 5 bases from V and 1 base from J; junction bases left unmatched: 4. The CDR3, as DNA: TGTGCCAGCAGCCAATGGACTAGCGGCACAGATACGCAGTATTTT. It translates to CASSQWTSGTDTQYF.

The chain combines TRBV2 with TRBJ1-5; no reliable D call. The ends were cut back, 4 bases at V and 0 bases at J, with 10 bases in the middle. CDR1 is SNHLY, CDR2 FYNNEI, per germline. This CDR3 comprises 15 residues. The CDR3 DNA is TGTGCCAGCAGTGTGGGCTTGGGTAGCAATCAGCCCCAGCATTTT. It encodes CASSVGLGSNQPQHF.

This chain connects TRBV4-3 to TRBJ1-6, with 9 bases fitting TRBD1. This CDR3 has 14 residues. Germline CDR1 reads LGHNA; CDR2 reads YSLEER. Trimming took 8 bases from V and 6 from J; bases not matched to a gene: 5. CDR3 in DNA: TGCGCCAGCTCCCGGACAGGGGTTAATTCACCCCTCCACTTT. Amino acid sequence: CASSRTGVNSPLHF.